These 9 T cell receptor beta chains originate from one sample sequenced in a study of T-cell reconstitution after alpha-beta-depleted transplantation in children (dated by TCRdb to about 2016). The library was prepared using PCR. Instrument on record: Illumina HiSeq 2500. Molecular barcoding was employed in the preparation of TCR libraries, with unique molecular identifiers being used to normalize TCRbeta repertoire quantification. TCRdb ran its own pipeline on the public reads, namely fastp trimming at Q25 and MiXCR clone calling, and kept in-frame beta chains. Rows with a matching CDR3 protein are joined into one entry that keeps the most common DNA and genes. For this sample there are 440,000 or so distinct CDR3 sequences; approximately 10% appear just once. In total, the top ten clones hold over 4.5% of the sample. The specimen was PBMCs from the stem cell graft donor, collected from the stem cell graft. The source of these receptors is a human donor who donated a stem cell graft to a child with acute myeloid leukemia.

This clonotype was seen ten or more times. Here the CDR3 DNA reads TGTGCCAGCAGCTTGGGGGGACAGGGTAGGCGAGAGACCCAGTACTTC. Translated: CASSLGGQGRRETQYF. The J gene is TRBJ2-5, the V gene TRBV7-3, with TRBD1 matching 9 bases. With V trimmed by 3 bases and J by 4 bases, 9 bases remained unmatched. The germline V gene encodes CDR1 SGHTA and CDR2 FQGTGA. The CDR3 totals 16 residues.

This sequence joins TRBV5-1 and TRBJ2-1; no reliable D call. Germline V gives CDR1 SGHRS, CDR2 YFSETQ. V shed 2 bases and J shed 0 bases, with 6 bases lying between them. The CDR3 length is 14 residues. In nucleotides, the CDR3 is TGCGCCAGCAGCTTCGACCTCTCCTACAATGAGCAGTTCTTC. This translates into CASSFDLSYNEQFF.

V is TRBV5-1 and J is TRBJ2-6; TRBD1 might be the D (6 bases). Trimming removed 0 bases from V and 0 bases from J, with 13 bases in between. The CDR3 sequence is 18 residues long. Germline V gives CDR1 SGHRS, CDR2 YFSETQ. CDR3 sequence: CASSLVRGRSSGANVLTF. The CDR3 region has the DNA TGCGCCAGCAGCTTGGTTAGGGGGAGAAGCTCTGGGGCCAACGTCCTGACTTTC.

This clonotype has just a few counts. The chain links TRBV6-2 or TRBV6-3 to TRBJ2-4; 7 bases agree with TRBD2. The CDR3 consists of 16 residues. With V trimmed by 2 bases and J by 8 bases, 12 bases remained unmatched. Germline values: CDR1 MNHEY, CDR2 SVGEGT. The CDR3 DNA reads TGTGCCAGCAGTTACGTGGGGGGGTCAGTCAAGGACATTCAGTACTTC. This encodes CASSYVGGSVKDIQYF.

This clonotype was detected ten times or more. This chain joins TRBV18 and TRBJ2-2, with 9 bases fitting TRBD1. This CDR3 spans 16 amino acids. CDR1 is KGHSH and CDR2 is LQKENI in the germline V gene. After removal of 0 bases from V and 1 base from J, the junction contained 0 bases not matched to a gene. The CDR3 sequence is CASSPPTGGNTGELFF. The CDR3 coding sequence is TGTGCCAGCTCACCACCGACAGGGGGGAACACCGGGGAGCTGTTTTTT.

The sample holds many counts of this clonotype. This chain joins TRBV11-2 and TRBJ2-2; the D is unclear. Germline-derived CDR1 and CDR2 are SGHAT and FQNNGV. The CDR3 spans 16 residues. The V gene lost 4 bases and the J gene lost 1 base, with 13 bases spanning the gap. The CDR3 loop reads CASSSRHRQNTGELFF. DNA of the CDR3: TGTGCCAGCAGCTCTAGACATAGACAGAACACCGGGGAGCTGTTTTTT.

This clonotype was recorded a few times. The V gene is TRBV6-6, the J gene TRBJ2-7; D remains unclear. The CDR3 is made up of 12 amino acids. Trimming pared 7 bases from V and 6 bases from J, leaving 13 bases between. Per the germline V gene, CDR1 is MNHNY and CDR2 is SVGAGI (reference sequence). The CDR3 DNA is TGTGCCAGCACCCCGTCGAGGTTCGAGCAGTACTTC. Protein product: CASTPSRFEQYF.

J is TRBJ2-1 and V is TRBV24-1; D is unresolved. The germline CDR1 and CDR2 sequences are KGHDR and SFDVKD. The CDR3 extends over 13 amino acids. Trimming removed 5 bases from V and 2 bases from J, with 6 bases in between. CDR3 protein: CATSAGPYNEQFF. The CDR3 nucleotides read TGTGCCACCAGTGCCGGTCCCTACAATGAGCAGTTCTTC.

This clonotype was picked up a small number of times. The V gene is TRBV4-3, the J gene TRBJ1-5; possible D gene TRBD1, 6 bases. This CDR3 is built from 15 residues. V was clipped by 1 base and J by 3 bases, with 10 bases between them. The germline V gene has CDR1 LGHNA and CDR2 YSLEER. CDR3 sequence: CASSQGRTDNQPQHF. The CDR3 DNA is TGCGCCAGCAGCCAAGGTCGGACAGACAATCAGCCCCAGCATTTT.